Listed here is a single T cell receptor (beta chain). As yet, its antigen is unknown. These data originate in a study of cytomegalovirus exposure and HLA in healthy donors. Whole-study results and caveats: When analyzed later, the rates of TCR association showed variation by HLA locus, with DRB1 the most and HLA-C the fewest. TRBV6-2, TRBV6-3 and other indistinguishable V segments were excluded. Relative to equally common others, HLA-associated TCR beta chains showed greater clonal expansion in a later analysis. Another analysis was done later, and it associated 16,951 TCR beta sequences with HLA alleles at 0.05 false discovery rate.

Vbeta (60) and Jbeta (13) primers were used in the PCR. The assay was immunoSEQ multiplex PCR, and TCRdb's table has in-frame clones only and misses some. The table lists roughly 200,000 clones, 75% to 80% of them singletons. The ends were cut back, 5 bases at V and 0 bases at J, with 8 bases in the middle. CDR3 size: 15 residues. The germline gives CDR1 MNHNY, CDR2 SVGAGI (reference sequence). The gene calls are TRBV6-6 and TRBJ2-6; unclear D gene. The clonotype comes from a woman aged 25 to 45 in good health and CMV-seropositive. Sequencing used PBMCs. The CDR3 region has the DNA TGTGCCAGCAGTACGAGAGTCTCTGGGGCCAACGTCCTGACTTTC. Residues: CASSTRVSGANVLTF.